A single sample is the source of the 8 T cell receptor beta chains below, sequenced in a study of blood T cells in healthy people across ages. For the second PCR, which ran for roughly 6 to 11 cycles, a sample-barcoded 5' primer and a J-beta primer mix were used. TCRdb used MiXCR to reprocess the 5' RACE reads, holding one entry per CDR3 protein. The table lists approximately 800,000 distinct CDR3 sequences, 35% to 60% of them singletons, with about a sixth in the top ten. Sequenced sample: blood. These receptors came from an elderly man in good health.

A word on this clonotype: This may be a read error, as it is one base from a much larger clone. This sequence joins TRBV20-1 and TRBJ2-5; possible D gene TRBD1, 6 bases. Germline V gene lookup returns CDR1 DFQATT and CDR2 SNEGSKA (reference sequence). CDR3 length: 14 residues. Trimming pared 5 bases from V and 11 bases from J, leaving 24 bases between. CDR3 in amino acids: CSASIQDRLYGQYF. CDR3 bases: TGCAGTGCTTCGATACAAGACAGGCTCTACGGGCAGTACTTC.

This chain uses TRBV5-1 with TRBJ1-1, with 9 bases fitting TRBD1. This CDR3 contains 14 residues. The germline CDR1 and CDR2 sequences are SGHRS and YFSETQ. Trimming at V came to 5 bases and at J to 1 base, leaving 3 bases not matched to a gene. CDR3 amino acids: CASSETGGNTEAFF. Written as DNA, the CDR3 is TGCGCCAGCAGTGAGACAGGGGGGAACACTGAAGCTTTCTTT.

The chain has TRBV4-2 and TRBJ2-5, with D maybe TRBD1 (6 bases). Trimming removed 4 bases at V and 5 bases at J, with 14 bases between. The CDR3 length is 14 residues. The germline V gene has CDR1 LGHNA and CDR2 YNFKEQ. This CDR3 reads CASSPRQAGETQYF. The CDR3 DNA reads as TGTGCCAGCAGCCCTCGACAGGCTGGGGAGACCCAGTACTTC.

The chain employs TRBV28 and TRBJ2-5; either TRBD1 or TRBD2 may supply D (6 bases each). V lost 6 bases and J 5 bases, leaving 16 bases between the germline ends. The V gene's germline CDR1 is MDHEN and CDR2 SYDVKM. The CDR3 length is 14 residues. The CDR3, as DNA: TGTGCCAGCAGCCTTCCTCGGGGGCTGGAGACCCAGTACTTC. Amino acids: CASSLPRGLETQYF. Full variable domain (remainder filled in from reference TRBV28 and TRBJ2-5): DVKVTQSSRYLVKRTGEKVFLECVQDMDHENMFWYRQDPGLGLRLIYFSYDVKMKEKGDIPEGYSVSREKKERFSLILESASTNQTSMYLCASSLPRGLETQYFGPGTRLLVL.

V gene TRBV3-1 combines with J gene TRBJ2-1; D is tentatively TRBD1 or TRBD2 (5 bases each). This CDR3 has 13 amino acids. V was pared by 3 bases and J by 13 bases, with 16 bases between. Germline V gene lookup returns CDR1 LGHDT and CDR2 YNNKEL (reference sequence). CDR3 in amino acids: CASSQGDGERQFF. In DNA, the CDR3 is TGTGCCAGCAGCCAGGGGGACGGGGAGCGACAGTTCTTC.

As concerns this clonotype: Mismatch with germline at one junction end may stem from a read error. The genes are TRBV7-6 and TRBJ2-3; 10 nucleotides match TRBD1. CDR1 and CDR2 (germline): SGHVS, FNYEAQ. This CDR3 is built from 17 residues. The CDR3 reads CASSASGTGAWTGTQYF. CDR3 DNA: TGTGCCAGCAGCGCCTCCGGGACAGGGGCTTGGACAGGTACGCAGTATTTT.

In its sample, this clonotype was seen a few times. With a much larger clone just one base away, this may be a read error. This sequence joins TRBV2 and TRBJ2-1; the D gene could be TRBD1 or TRBD2 (5 bases each). V shed 10 bases and J shed 9 bases, with 13 bases lying between them. This CDR3 contains 11 residues. CDR1 and CDR2 from the germline V gene are SNHLY and FYNNEI. The CDR3 region is CATWDVCEQFF. The CDR3 DNA reads TGTGCCACCTGGGACGTTTGTGAGCAGTTCTTC.

Comments on this clonotype: Just one base apart from a much larger clone, this may be a read error. The chain recombines TRBV7-2 with TRBJ2-7; 11 bases agree with TRBD2. The CDR3 is made up of 15 amino acids. Germline lookup yields CDR1 SGHTA and CDR2 FQGNSA. The trim removed 0 bases at V and 2 bases at J, leaving 0 bases unmatched. The CDR3 DNA reads TGTGCCAGCAGCTTAGCTAGCGGGGGGGCCTACGAGCAGTACTTC. Translating it yields CASSLASGGAYEQYF. Complete variable domain (other parts from reference TRBV7-2 and TRBJ2-7): GAGVSQSPSNKVTEKGKDVELRCDPISGHTALYWYRQSLGQGLEFLIYFQGNSAPDKSGLPSDRFSAERTGGSVSTLTIQRTQQEDSAVYLCASSLASGGAYEQYFGPGTRLTVT.